The entry below describes one T cell receptor beta chain. Its antigen remains unidentified. Germline V gene lookup returns CDR1 SGHRS and CDR2 YFSETQ. The trim removed 3 bases at V and 0 bases at J, leaving 10 bases unmatched. This CDR3 is built from 20 residues. The data stem from a study of cytomegalovirus exposure and HLA in healthy donors. Study findings and constraints: Usually a TCR sequence was rare, but some public TCRs were found in many donors.

Profiling relied on immunoSEQ multiplex PCR, and the TCRdb table lists in-frame clones only, not all of them. The profile shows around 69,000 clones, over 90% of them singletons. Sequencing input: PBMCs. This receptor was taken from a young woman in good health and CMV-seropositive. The gene calls are TRBV5-1 and TRBJ2-6, with 12 bases aligning to TRBD2. The CDR3 DNA reads as TGCGCCAGCAGCTGGGGGACTAGCGGGCGAAGCAACTCTGGGGCCAACGTCCTGACTTTC. This encodes CASSWGTSGRSNSGANVLTF.